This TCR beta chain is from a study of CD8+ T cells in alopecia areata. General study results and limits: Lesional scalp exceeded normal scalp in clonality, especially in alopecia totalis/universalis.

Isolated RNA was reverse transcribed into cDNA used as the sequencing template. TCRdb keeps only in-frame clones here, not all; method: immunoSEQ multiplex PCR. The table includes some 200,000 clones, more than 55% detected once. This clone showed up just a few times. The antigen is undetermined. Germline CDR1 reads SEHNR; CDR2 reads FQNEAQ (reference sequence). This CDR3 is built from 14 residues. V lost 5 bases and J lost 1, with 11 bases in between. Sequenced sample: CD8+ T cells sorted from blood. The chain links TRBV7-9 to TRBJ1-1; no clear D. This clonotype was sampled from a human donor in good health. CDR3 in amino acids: CASSLGNPNTEAFF. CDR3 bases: TGTGCCAGCAGCCTCGGGAATCCGAACACTGAAGCTTTCTTT.